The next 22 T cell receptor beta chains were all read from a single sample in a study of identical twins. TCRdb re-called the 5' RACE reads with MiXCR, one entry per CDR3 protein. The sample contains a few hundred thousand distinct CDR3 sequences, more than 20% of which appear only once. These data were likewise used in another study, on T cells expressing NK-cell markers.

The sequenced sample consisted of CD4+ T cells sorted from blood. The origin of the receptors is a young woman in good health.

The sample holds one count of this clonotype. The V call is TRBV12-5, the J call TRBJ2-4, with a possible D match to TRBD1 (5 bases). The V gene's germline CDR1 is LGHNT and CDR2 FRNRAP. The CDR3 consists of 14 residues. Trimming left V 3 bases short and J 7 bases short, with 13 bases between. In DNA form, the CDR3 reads TGTGCTAGTGGTTTCCCAGGGTCCTCGAACATTCAGTACTTC. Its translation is CASGFPGSSNIQYF.

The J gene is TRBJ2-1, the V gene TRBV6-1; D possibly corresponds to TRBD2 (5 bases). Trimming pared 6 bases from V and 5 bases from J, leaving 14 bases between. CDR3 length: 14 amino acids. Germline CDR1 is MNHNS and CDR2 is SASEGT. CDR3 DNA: TGTGCCAGCAGGGAACTAGACCTCCACAATGAGCAGTTCTTC. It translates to CASRELDLHNEQFF.

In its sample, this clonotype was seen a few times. The CDR3 DNA follows: TGCAGTCCAAGATCAGAGAATGAAAAACTGTTTTTT. Translation: CSPRSENEKLFF. The chain recombines TRBV20-1 with TRBJ1-4; D unresolved. V was shortened by 8 bases and J by 5 bases, with 12 bases between the two germline ends. This CDR3 is built from 12 residues. Germline V gives CDR1 DFQATT, CDR2 SNEGSKA (reference sequence).

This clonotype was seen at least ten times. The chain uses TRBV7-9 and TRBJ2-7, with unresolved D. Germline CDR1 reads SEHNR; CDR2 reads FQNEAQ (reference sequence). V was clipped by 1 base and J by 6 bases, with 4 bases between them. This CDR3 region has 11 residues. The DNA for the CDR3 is TGTGCCAGCAGCTTAGAGGTCGAGCAGTACTTC. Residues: CASSLEVEQYF.

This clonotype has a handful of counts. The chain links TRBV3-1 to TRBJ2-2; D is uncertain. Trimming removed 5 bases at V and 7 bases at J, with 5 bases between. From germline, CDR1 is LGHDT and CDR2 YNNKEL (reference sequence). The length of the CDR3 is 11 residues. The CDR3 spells CASSYIGELFF. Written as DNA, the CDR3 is TGTGCCAGCAGCTATATCGGGGAGCTGTTTTTT.

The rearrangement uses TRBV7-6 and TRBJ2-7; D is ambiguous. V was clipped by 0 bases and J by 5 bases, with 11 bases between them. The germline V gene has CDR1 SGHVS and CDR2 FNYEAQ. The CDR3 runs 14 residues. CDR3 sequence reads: CASSLAIGYDEQYF. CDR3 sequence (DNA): TGTGCCAGCAGCTTAGCAATAGGGTACGACGAGCAGTACTTC.

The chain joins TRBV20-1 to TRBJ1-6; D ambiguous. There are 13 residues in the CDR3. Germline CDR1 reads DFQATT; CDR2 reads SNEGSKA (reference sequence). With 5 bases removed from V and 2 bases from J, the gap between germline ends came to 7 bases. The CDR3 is CSAALTYNSPLHF. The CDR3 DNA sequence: TGCAGTGCTGCCCTAACCTATAATTCACCCCTCCACTTT.

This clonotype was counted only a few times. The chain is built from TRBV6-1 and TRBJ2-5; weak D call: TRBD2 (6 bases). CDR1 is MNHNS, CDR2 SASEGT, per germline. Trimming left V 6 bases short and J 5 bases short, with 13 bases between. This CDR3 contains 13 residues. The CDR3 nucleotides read TGTGCCAGCAGCGTTTCGGGGGATGAGACCCAGTACTTC. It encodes CASSVSGDETQYF.

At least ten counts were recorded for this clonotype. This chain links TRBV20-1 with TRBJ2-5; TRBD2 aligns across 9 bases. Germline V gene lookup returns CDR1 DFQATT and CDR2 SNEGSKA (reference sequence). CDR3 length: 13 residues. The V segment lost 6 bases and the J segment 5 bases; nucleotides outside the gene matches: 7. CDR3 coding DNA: TGCAGTGCCTCTCGGACTAGCGCCGAGACCCAGTACTTC. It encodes CSASRTSAETQYF.

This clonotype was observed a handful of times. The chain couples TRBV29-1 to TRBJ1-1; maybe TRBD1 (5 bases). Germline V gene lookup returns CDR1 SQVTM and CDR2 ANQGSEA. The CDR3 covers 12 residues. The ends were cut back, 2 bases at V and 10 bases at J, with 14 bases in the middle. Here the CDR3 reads CSVESRQSVAFF. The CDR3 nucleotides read TGCAGCGTTGAAAGTCGACAGTCTGTAGCTTTCTTT.

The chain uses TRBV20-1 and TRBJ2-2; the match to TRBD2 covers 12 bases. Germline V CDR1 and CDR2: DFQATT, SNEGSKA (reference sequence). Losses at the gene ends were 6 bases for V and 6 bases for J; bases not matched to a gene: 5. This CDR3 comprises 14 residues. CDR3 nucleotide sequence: TGCAGTGCGAAACTAGCGGGGGGCCCCGGGGAGCTGTTTTTT. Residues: CSAKLAGGPGELFF.

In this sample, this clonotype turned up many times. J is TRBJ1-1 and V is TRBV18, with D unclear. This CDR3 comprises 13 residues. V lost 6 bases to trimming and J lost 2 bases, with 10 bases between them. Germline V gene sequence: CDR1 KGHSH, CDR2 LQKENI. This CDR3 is CASSLQINTEAFF. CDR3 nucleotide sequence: TGTGCCAGCTCCCTACAGATAAACACTGAAGCTTTCTTT.

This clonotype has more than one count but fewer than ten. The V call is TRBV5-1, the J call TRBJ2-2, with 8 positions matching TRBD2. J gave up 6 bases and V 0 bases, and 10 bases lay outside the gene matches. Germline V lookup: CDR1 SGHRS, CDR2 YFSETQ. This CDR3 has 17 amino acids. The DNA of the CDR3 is TGCGCCAGCAGCTTGGCCTTCGGGGGGGCCGTCTCCGGGGAGCTGTTTTTT. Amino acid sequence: CASSLAFGGAVSGELFF.

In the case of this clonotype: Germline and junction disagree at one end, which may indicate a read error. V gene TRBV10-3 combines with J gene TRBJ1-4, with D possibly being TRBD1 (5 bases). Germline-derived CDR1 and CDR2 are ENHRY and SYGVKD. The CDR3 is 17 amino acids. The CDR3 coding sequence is TGTGCCTTCAGTGTTACGGGACTGAAGGCAACTAATGAAAAACTGTTTTTT. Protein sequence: CAFSVTGLKATNEKLFF.

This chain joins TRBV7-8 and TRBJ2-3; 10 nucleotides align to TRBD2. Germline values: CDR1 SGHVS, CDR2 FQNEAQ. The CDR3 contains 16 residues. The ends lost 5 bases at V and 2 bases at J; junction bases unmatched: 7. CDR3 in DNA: TGTGCCAGCAGCGCCCGGACTAGCGGAAACACAGATACGCAGTATTTT. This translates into CASSARTSGNTDTQYF.

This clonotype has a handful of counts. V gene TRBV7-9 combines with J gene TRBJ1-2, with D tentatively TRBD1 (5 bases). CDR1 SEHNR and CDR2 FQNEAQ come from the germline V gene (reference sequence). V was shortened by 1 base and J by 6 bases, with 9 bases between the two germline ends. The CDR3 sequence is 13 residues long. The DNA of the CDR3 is TGTGCCAGCAGCTTAGGGCGAGGGGATGGCTACACCTTC. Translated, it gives CASSLGRGDGYTF.

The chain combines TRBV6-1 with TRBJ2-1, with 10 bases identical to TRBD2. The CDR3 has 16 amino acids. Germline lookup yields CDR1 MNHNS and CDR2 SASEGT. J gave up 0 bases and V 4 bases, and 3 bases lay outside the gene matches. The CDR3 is CASSVSSGSSYNEQFF. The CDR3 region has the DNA TGTGCCAGCAGTGTTTCTAGCGGGAGCTCCTACAATGAGCAGTTCTTC.

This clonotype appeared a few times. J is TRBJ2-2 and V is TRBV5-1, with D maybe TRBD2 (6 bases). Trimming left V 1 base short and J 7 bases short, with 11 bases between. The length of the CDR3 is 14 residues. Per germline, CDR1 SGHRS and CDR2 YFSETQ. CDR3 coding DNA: TGCGCCAGCAGCTTGCGGGAGAATAACGGGGAGCTGTTTTTT. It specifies CASSLRENNGELFF.

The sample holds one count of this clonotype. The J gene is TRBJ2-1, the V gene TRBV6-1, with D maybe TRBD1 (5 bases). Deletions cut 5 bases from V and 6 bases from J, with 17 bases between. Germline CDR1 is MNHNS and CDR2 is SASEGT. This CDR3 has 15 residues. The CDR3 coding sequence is TGTGCCAGCAGTCGTCAGGGAAAGAGCTCCAATGAGCAGTTCTTC. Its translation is CASSRQGKSSNEQFF.

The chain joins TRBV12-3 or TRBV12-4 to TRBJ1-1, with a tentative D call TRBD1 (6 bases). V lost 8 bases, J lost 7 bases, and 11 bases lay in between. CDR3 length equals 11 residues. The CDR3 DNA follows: TGTGCCAGCGTCCAACAGGGTGAAGCTTTCTTT. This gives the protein CASVQQGEAFF.

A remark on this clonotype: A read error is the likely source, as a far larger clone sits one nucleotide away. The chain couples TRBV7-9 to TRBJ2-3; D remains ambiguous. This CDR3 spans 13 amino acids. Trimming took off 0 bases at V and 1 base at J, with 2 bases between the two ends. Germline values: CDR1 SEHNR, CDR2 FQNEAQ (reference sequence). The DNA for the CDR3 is TGTGCCAGCAGCTTAGCCTGCACAGATACGCAGTATTTT. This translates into CASSLACTDTQYF.

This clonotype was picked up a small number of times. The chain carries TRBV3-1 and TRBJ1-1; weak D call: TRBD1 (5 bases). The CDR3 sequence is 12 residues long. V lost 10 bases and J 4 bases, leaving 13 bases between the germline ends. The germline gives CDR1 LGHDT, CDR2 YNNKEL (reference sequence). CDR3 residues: CATTGMGTEAFF. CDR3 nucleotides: TGTGCCACCACAGGTATGGGCACTGAAGCTTTCTTT.